This T cell receptor beta chain was sequenced during a study of blood T cell repertoires in COVID-19. Assay: immunoSEQ multiplex PCR; the TCRdb copy retains only in-frame clones and omits some. The sample carries about half a million clones, roughly nine tenths recorded once. After removal of 10 bases from V and 4 bases from J, the junction contained 19 bases not matched to a gene. The germline CDR1 and CDR2 sequences are ENHRY and SYGVKD. The length of the CDR3 is 17 residues. The sequence was collected from a man between 18 and 35 years old with COVID-19, enrolled during active disease. The rearrangement links TRBV10-3 to TRBJ2-3; TRBD2 aligns across 8 bases. The specimen was peripheral blood. CDR3 nucleotide sequence: TGTGCCACCGGCTCCCACACTGGGCGGGAGGTTGCAGATACGCAGTATTTT. Protein: CATGSHTGREVADTQYF.